The clone carrying this TCR beta chain was picked up many times. Trimming removed 10 bases from V and 6 bases from J, with 19 bases in between. The CDR3 contains 13 residues. Looked up from germline, CDR1 is LNHDA and CDR2 is SQIVND (reference sequence). This record comes from a study of control samples from healthy donors and cancer patients. Sequencing was performed with immunoSEQ multiplex PCR; in TCRdb, only in-frame clones are kept and a portion is missing. The top ten clones hold roughly 1.5% of a sample with over 150,000 clones, more than 80% of them seen once. This TCR was recovered from a man younger than 40 in good health. The chain couples TRBV19 to TRBJ2-7, with D possibly TRBD2 on 5 matching bases. What was sequenced was blood. The CDR3 DNA follows: TGTGCCACCTCTAGTTACCTCCGGGGCGAGCAGTACTTC. This encodes CATSSYLRGEQYF.